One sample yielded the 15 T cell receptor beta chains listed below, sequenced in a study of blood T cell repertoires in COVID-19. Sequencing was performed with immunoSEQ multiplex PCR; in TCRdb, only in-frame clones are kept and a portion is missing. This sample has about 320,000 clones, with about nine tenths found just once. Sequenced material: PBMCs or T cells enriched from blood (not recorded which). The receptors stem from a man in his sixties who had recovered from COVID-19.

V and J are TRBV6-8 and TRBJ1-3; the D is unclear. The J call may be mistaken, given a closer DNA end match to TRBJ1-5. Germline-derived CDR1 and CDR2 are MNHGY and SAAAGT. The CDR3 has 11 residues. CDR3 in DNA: TGTGCCAGCAGAGGCGATTTGGGACAGCATTTT. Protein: CASRGDLGQHF.

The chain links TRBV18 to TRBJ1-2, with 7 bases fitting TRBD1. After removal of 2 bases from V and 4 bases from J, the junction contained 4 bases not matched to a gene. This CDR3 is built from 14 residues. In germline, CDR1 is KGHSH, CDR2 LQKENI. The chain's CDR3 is CASSPERGLYGYTF. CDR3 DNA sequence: TGTGCCAGCTCACCAGAAAGGGGGCTCTATGGCTACACCTTC.

This CDR3 reads CASSLPRGTEAFF. The CDR3 DNA reads TGTGCCAGCAGCTTACCCAGGGGCACTGAAGCTTTCTTT. The J gene is TRBJ1-1, the V gene TRBV7-2; D is perhaps TRBD1 (6 bases). CDR1 is SGHTA and CDR2 is FQGNSA in the germline V gene. This CDR3 has 13 residues. With 2 bases removed from V and 4 bases from J, the gap between germline ends came to 8 bases.

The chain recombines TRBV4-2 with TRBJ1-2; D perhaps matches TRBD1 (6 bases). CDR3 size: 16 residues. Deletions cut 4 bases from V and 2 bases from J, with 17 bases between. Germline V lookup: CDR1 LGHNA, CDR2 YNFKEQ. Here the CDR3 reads CASSLNPGQTNYGYTF. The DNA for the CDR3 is TGTGCCAGCAGCCTTAACCCCGGACAGACAAACTATGGCTACACCTTC.

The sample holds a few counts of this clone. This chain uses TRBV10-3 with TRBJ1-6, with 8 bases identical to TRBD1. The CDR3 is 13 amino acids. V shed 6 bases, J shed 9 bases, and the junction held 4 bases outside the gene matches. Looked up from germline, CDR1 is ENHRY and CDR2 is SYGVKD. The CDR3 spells CAIRDREASPLHF. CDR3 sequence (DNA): TGTGCCATCAGGGACAGGGAGGCTTCACCCCTCCACTTT.

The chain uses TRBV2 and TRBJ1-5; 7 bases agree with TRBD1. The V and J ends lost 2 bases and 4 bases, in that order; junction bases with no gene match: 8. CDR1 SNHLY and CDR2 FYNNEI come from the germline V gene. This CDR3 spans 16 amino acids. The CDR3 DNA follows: TGTGCCAGCAGTGAATTCCGGGACAGACTAAATCAGCCCCAGCATTTT. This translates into CASSEFRDRLNQPQHF.

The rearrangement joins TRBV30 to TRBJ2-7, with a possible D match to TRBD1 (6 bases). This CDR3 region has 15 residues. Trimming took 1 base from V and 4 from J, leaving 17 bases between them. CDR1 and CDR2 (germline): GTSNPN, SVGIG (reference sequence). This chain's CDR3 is CAWSAGTGISYEQYF. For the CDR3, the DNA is TGTGCCTGGAGTGCTGGAACAGGGATTTCGTACGAGCAGTACTTC.

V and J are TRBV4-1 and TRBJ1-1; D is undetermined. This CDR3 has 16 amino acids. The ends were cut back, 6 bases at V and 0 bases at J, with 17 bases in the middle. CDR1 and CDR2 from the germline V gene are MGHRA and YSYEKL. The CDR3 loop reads CASSPVGREVNTEAFF. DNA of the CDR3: TGCGCCAGCAGTCCAGTTGGGAGGGAGGTGAACACTGAAGCTTTCTTT.

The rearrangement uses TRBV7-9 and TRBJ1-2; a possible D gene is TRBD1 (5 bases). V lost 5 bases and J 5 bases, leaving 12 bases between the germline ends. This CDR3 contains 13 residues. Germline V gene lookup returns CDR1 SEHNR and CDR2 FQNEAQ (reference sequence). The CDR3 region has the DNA TGTGCCAGCAGCCCGGCGACAGCTTATGGCTACACCTTC. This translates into CASSPATAYGYTF.

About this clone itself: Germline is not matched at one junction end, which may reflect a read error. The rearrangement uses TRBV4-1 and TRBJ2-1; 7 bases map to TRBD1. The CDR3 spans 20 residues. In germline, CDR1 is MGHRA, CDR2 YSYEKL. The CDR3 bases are TGCACCAGCAGCCAATCCGAAATTGGGGGACAGAACGAAATTTACAATGAGCAGTTCTTC. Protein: CTSSQSEIGGQNEIYNEQFF.

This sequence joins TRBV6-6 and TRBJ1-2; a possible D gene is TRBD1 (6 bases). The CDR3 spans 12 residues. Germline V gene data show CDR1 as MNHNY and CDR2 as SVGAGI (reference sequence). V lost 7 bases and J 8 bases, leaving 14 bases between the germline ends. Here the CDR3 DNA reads TGTGCCAGCACCTCACCAGGGGAAGGCTACACCTTC. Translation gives CASTSPGEGYTF.

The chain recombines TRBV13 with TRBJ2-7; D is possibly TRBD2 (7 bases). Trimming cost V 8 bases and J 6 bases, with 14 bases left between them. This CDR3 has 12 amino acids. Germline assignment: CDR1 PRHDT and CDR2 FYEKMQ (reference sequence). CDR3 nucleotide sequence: TGTGCCAGCCGGGGGGCATCCGCCGAGCAGTACTTC. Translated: CASRGASAEQYF.

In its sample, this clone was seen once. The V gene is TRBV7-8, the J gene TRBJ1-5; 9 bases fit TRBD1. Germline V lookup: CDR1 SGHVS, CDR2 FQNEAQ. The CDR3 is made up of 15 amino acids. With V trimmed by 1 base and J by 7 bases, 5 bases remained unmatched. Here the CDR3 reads CASSLVGTGSQPQHF. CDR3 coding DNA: TGTGCCAGCAGCTTAGTCGGGACAGGGTCCCAGCCCCAGCATTTT.

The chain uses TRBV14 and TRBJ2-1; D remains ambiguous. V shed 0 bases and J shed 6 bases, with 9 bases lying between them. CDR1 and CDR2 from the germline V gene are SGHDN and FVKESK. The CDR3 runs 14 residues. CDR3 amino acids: CASSQDRGFNEQFF. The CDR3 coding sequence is TGTGCCAGCAGCCAAGATCGCGGATTCAATGAGCAGTTCTTC.

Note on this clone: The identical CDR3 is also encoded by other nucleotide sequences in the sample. This CDR3 reads CASSPGTGANEQFF. CDR3 bases: TGTGCCAGCAGCCCCGGGACAGGGGCTAATGAGCAGTTCTTC. The V call is TRBV7-3, the J call TRBJ2-1, with 10 bases identical to TRBD1. CDR3 length equals 14 residues. In germline, CDR1 is SGHTA, CDR2 FQGTGA. The J segment lost 7 bases and the V segment lost 5 bases, leaving 5 bases of the junction unmatched.